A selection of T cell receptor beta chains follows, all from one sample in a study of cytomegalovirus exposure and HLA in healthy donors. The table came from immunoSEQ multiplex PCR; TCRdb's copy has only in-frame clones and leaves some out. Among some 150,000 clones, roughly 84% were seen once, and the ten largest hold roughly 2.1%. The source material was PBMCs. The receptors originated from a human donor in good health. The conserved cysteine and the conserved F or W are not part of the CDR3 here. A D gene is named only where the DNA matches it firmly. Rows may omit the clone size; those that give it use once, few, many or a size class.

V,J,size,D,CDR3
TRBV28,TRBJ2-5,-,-,ASSLGQLLYQETQY
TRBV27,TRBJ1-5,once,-,ASSLRQTNQPQH
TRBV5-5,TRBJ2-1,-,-,ASSEGGQPLYNEQF
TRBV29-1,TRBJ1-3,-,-,SVALGGTGNTIY
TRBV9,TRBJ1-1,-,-,ASSIQGNTEAF
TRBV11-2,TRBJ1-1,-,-,ASSSRGNTEAF
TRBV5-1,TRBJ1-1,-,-,ASSLARGEAF
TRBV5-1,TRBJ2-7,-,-,ASSQDPGGKQY
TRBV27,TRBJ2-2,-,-,ASSFLAGSGGELF
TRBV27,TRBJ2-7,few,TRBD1,ASSLTGWDEQY
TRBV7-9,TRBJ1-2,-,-,AGGGGRDYGYT
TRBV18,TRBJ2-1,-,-,ASSPPGTSLILQQF
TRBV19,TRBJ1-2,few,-,ASSPDSYGYT
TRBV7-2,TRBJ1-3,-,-,ASTPRDSSGNTIY
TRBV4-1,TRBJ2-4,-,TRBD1,ASSPGQLAKNIQY
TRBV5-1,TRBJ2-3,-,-,ASSLQGFSDTQY
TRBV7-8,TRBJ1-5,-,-,ASSLTSSRNQPQH
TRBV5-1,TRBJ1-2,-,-,ASSLEGLEGYT
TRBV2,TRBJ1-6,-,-,ASNMLVDNSPLH
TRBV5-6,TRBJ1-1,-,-,ASSLPAGRNTEAF
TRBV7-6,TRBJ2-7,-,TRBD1,ASSLRTGFLLDEQY
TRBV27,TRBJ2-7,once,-,ARVEQEAYEQY
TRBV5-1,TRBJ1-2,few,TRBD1,ASSFRTGGTGYT